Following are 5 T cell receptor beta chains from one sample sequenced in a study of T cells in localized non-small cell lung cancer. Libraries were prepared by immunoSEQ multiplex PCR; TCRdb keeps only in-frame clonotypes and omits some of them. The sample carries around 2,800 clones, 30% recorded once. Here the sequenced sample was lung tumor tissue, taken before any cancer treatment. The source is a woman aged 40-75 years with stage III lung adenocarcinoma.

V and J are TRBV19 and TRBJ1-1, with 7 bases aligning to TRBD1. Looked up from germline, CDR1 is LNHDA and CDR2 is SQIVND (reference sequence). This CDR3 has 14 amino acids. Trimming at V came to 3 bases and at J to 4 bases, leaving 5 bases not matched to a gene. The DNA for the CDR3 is TGTGCCAGTAGTATGCAGCAGGGGGTCACTGAAGCTTTCTTT. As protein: CASSMQQGVTEAFF.

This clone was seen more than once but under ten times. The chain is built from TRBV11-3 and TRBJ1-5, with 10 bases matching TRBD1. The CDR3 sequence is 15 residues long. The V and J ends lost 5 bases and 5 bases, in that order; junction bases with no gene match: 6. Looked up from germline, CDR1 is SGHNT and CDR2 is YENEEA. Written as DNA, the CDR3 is TGTGCCAGCAGCCAAGGCGGGACAGGGGATCAGCCCCAGCATTTT. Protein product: CASSQGGTGDQPQHF.

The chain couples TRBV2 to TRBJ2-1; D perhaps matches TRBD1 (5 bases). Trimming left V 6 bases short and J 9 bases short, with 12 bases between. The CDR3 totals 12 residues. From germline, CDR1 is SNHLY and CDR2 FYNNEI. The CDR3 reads CASSSLGAEQFF. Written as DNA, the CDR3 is TGTGCCAGCAGCTCCCTAGGGGCTGAGCAGTTCTTC.

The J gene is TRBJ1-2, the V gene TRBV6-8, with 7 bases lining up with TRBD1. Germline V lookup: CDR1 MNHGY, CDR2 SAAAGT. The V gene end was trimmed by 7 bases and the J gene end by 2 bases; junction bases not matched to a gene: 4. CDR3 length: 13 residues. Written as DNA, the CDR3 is TGTGCCAGCAACCCGGGACAGAACTATGGCTACACCTTC. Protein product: CASNPGQNYGYTF.

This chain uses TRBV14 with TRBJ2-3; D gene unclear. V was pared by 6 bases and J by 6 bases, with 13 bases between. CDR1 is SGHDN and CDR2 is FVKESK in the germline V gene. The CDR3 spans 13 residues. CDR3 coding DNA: TGTGCCAGCAGTTACGGAGTTTTGGATACGCAGTATTTT. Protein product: CASSYGVLDTQYF.